A selection of T cell receptor beta chains follows, all from one sample in a study of blood T cell repertoires in COVID-19. Only in-frame clones appear in the TCRdb table, and some are missing; sequencing was by immunoSEQ multiplex PCR. The top ten clones hold roughly 6.2% of a sample with 200,000 to 250,000 clones, about 83% of them seen once. The sequenced material came from PBMCs or T cells enriched from blood (not recorded which). These receptors all come from a woman aged 40 to 50 who had recovered from COVID-19. Both conserved end residues are part of each CDR3. The D gene is left open where the match is weak. The size entry is marked missing in some rows and otherwise reads once, few, many or a size class.

NA | NA | TRBJ1-2 | TRBV3-1/TRBV3-2 | CASSQEGGLYGYTF | TGTGCCAGCAGCCAAGAGGGGGGTCTATATGGCTACACCTTC
NA | TRBD1 | TRBJ1-2 | TRBV24-1 | CATRDDRVNGYTF | TGTGCCACCAGAGATGACAGGGTTAATGGCTACACCTTC
NA | TRBD1 | TRBJ1-1 | TRBV9 | CASSTRQGAAFF | TGTGCCAGCAGCACCAGACAGGGGGCAGCTTTCTTT
once | TRBD2 | TRBJ2-7 | TRBV6-5 | CASVPASGRAYEQYF | TGTGCCAGCGTGCCGGCTAGCGGGAGGGCCTACGAGCAGTACTTC
NA | NA | TRBJ1-1 | TRBV7-3 | CASSPPDSTEAFF | TGTGCCAGCAGCCCACCGGACTCTACTGAAGCTTTCTTT
NA | NA | TRBJ1-3 | TRBV10-2 | CASSGDGNTIYF | TGCGCCAGTTCAGGGGATGGAAACACCATATATTTT
NA | NA | TRBJ2-7 | TRBV14 | CASSLGMVINEQYF | TGTGCCAGCAGCCTCGGGATGGTGATCAACGAGCAGTACTTC
NA | NA | TRBJ2-3 | TRBV14 | CASSPWLDSTSTDTQYF | TGTGCCAGCAGCCCCTGGCTTGACAGCACTAGCACAGATACGCAGTATTTT
NA | TRBD2 | TRBJ2-2 | TRBV4-1 | CASSRYSGREDTGELFF | TGCGCCAGCAGCCGTTATAGCGGGAGGGAGGACACCGGGGAGCTGTTTTTT
NA | NA | TRBJ2-7 | TRBV28 | CASSLFGAQYF | TGTGCCAGCAGTTTATTCGGAGCGCAGTACTTC
NA | NA | TRBJ2-3 | TRBV5-1 | CASNPPGSTDTQYF | TGCGCCAGCAACCCGCCCGGGAGCACAGATACGCAGTATTTT
NA | NA | TRBJ1-1 | TRBV27 | CASSRTWVPGSMNTEAFF | TGTGCCAGCAGTAGGACGTGGGTACCAGGGTCCATGAACACTGAAGCTTTCTTT
NA | TRBD2 | TRBJ2-1 | TRBV11-2 | CASSSSLGLAGVTEQFF | TGTGCCAGCAGCTCCAGCTTAGGACTAGCGGGAGTTACTGAGCAGTTCTTC
NA | NA | TRBJ2-7 | TRBV5-1 | CASSSGTPYEQYF | TGCGCCAGCAGTAGCGGAACCCCCTACGAGCAGTACTTC
once | TRBD2 | TRBJ2-5 | TRBV29-1 | CSHAGEGQETQYF | TGCAGCCATGCGGGGGAGGGACAAGAGACCCAGTACTTC
NA | NA | TRBJ2-5 | TRBV15 | CATSRGRGTDYFETQYF | TGTGCCACCAGCAGAGGACGCGGGACCGACTATTTTGAGACCCAGTACTTC
NA | TRBD2 | TRBJ2-5 | TRBV2 | CASTGPGLAKETQYF | TGTGCCAGCACAGGACCGGGACTAGCGAAAGAGACCCAGTACTTC
NA | TRBD2 | TRBJ2-1 | TRBV5-1 | CASSLIAGEYNEQFF | TGCGCCAGCAGCTTGATTGCGGGAGAATACAATGAGCAGTTCTTC
NA | NA | TRBJ2-5 | TRBV4-1 | CASSQAPLETQYF | TGCGCCAGCAGCCAAGCCCCTCTGGAGACCCAGTACTTC